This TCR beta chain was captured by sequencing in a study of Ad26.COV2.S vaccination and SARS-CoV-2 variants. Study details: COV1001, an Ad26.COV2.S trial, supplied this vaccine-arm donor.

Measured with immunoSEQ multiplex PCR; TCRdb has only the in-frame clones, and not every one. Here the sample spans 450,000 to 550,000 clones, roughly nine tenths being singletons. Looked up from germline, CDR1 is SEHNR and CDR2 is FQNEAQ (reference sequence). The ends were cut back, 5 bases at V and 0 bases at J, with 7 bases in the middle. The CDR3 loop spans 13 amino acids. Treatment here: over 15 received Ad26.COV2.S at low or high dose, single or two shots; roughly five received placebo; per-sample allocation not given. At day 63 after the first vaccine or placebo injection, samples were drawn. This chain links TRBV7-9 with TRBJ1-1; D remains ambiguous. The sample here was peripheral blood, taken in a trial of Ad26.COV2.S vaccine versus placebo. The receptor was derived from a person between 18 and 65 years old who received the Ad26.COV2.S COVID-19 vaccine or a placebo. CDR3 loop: CASSQEMNTEAFF. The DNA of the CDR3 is TGTGCCAGCAGCCAGGAGATGAACACTGAAGCTTTCTTT.